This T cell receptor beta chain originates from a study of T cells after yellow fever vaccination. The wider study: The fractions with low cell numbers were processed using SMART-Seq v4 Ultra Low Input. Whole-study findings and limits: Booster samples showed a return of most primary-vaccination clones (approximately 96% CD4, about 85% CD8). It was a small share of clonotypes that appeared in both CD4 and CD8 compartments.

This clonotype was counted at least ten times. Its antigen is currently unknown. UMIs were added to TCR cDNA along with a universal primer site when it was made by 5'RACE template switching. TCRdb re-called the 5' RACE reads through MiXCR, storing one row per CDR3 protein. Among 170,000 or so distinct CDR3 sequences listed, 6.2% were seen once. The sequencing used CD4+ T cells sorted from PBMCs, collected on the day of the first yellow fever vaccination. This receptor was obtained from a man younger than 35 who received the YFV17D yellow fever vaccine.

For the CDR3, the DNA is TGTGCCAGCAGCCCGACAGGGAAAGAGACCCAGTACTTC. Residues: CASSPTGKETQYF. The chain has TRBV6-6 and TRBJ2-5, with TRBD1 matching 7 bases. Per germline, CDR1 MNHNY and CDR2 SVGAGI (reference sequence). The CDR3 is 13 residues long. V shed 6 bases and J 3 bases; nucleotides not matched to a gene: 4.